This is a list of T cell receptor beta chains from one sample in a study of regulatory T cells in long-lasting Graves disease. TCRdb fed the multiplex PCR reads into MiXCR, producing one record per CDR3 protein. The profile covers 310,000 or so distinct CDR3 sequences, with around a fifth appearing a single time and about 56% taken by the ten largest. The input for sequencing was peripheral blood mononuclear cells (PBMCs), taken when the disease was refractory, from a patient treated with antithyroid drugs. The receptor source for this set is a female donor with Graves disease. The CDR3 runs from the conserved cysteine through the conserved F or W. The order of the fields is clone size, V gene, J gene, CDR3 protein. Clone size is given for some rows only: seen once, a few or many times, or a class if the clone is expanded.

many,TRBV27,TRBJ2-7,CASSPRDSSYEQYF
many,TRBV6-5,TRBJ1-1,CASSSIRTGMGTEAFF
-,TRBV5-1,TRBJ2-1,CASSWTEDNEQFF
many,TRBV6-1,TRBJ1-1,CASSGGRGTEAFF
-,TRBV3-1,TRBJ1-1,CASSFDRMNTEAFF
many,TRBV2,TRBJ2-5,CASNSGEETQYF
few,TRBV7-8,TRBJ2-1,CASSFRDGTGWISPDNEQFF
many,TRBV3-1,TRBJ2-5,CASSQEMGGQETQYF
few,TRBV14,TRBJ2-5,CASSQIAGGPQETQYF
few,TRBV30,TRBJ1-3,CAWTLGVRSGNTIYF
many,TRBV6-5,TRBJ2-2,CASSYSYRRSNTGELFF
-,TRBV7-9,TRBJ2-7,CASSRQGVFSYEQYF
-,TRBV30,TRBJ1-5,CAWSGPHVGRNQPQHF
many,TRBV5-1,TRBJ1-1,CASSRGHSTEAFF
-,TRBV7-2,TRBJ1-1,CASSLVQATSVWTEAFF
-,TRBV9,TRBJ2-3,CASSAYTAATQYF
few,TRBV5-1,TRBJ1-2,CASSTTSANYGYTF
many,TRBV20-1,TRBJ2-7,CSGRAPGVSEQYF
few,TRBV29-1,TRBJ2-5,CSVGLAGNQETQYF
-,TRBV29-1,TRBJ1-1,CSVRKSGTGSEAFF
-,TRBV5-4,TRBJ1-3,CASSRDGRAGNTIYF
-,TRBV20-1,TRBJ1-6,CSARRQGRNSPLHF
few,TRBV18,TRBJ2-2,CASSAMLAQTGELFF
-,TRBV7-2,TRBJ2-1,CASSRESGRTYNEQFF
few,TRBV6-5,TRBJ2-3,CASSWSGRPDTQYF
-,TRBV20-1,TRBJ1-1,CSARVPTGPNTEAFF
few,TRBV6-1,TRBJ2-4,CASSGRELAKNIQYF
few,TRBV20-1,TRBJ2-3,CSARDWIRASTDTQYF